The sequence of this TCR beta chain was determined in a study of CD8 T cells in Susac syndrome. A quantity of about 0.5 to 1 ug RNA underwent reverse transcription using random hexamers. TCRdb processed the immunoSEQ multiplex PCR reads anew with MiXCR; each CDR3 protein has one entry. This table has under 80,000 distinct CDR3 sequences, approximately 95% appearing once. From blood CD8+ and CD4+ T cells, TCR beta sequences were generated. Control patients had untreated stable or active relapsing-remitting multiple sclerosis by revised McDonald criteria. Negative isolation yielded CD8+ and CD4+ T cells; FACS enriched TEMRA cells. This clonotype appeared once. Germline-derived CDR1 and CDR2 are LGHNT and FRNRAP. The CDR3 sequence is 18 residues long. The V segment lost 4 bases and the J segment 7 bases; nucleotides outside the gene matches: 11.

Material: CD8+ T cells from PBMCs. This TCR came from a human donor with multiple sclerosis. The chain employs TRBV12-5 and TRBJ2-2; 14 nucleotides agree with TRBD2. The CDR3 coding sequence is TGTGCTAGTGGTTGGCGACTAGCGGGGGGGCCGTCGAACGGGGAGCTGTTTTTT. It specifies CASGWRLAGGPSNGELFF.